This entry lists 9 T cell receptor beta chains sequenced from one sample in a study of naive and memory T cell subsets. The study, taken as a whole, reports: A few larger clonotypes appeared in naive repertoires, especially CD8, possibly memory cells re-expressing CD45RA.

An equimolar mix of two oligonucleotides served as the beta constant-region primer for TRBC1 and TRBC2. Four rounds of PCR amplified the ligated cDNA using nested alpha and beta constant-region primers plus SP2. From the UMI-ligation and nested PCR reads, TCRdb called clonotypes with MiXCR, one entry per CDR3 protein. The sample records over 100,000 distinct CDR3 sequences, 14% being singletons. These receptors have no known antigen. Sequencing was performed on naive CD8+ T cells from blood. The origin of the receptors is a human donor in good health.

This rearrangement joins TRBV12-3 or TRBV12-4 to TRBJ2-5; no clear D gene. V was cut by 3 bases and J by 5 bases, with 10 bases left in between. This CDR3 is built from 13 residues. The DNA of the CDR3 is TGTGCCAGCAGTTTTCGTGATCGCGAGACCCAGTACTTC. Translating gives CASSFRDRETQYF.

This clonotype turned up a few times. The genes are TRBV14 and TRBJ2-7; TRBD1 might be the D (7 bases). In germline, CDR1 is SGHDN, CDR2 FVKESK. The V and J ends lost 2 bases and 2 bases respectively, with 13 bases between them. The CDR3 totals 15 residues. CDR3 coding DNA: TGTGCCAGCAGCCAATCAGGGGGGCGACCCTACGAGCAGTACTTC. Residues: CASSQSGGRPYEQYF.

In this sample, this clonotype turned up a few times. This sequence joins TRBV20-1 and TRBJ2-2; 10 bases match TRBD2. Losses at the gene ends were 3 bases for V and 2 bases for J; bases not matched to a gene: 3. Germline V gives CDR1 DFQATT, CDR2 SNEGSKA (reference sequence). The CDR3 spans 15 residues. The CDR3 bases are TGCAGTGCTAGCGGGACTAGCGACAACACCGGGGAGCTGTTTTTT. It yields the protein CSASGTSDNTGELFF.

The chain uses TRBV15 and TRBJ2-7; D not resolved. V was shortened by 0 bases and J by 6 bases, with 12 bases between the two germline ends. This CDR3 contains 14 residues. Germline assignment: CDR1 LNHNV and CDR2 YYDKDF (reference sequence). DNA of the CDR3: TGTGCCACCAGCAGAGAGAAGGGTTGGGGCGAGCAGTACTTC. Protein product: CATSREKGWGEQYF. Based on the CDR3 plus reference TRBV15 and TRBJ2-7, the full variable domain is DAMVIQNPRYQVTQFGKPVTLSCSQTLNHNVMYWYQQKSSQAPKLLFHYYDKDFNNEADTPDNFQSRRPNTSFCFLDIRSPGLGDTAMYLCATSREKGWGEQYFGPGTRLTVT.

The chain employs TRBV2 and TRBJ1-1; no reliable D call. The V gene's germline CDR1 is SNHLY and CDR2 FYNNEI. Trimming stripped 2 bases from V and 4 bases from J, with 14 bases between. This CDR3 contains 15 residues. In nucleotides, the CDR3 is TGTGCCAGCAGTGAACCCCCCGTAATAGGCACTGAAGCTTTCTTT. The encoded protein is CASSEPPVIGTEAFF.

A few counts support this clonotype. The chain combines TRBV27 with TRBJ2-3, with D perhaps being TRBD1 or TRBD2 (5 bases each). CDR3 length: 15 amino acids. Germline CDR1 is MNHEY and CDR2 is SMNVEV (reference sequence). V shed 5 bases and J shed 2 bases, with 14 bases lying between them. Here the CDR3 reads CASSHGAAFTDTQYF. In DNA form, the CDR3 reads TGTGCCAGCAGTCACGGGGCTGCATTCACAGATACGCAGTATTTT.

This clonotype was detected only a few times. The V and J genes are TRBV4-3 and TRBJ2-7; no clear D. V lost 0 bases to trimming and J lost 6 bases, with 9 bases between them. The CDR3 runs to 13 residues. Germline loops: CDR1 LGHNA, CDR2 YSLEER. CDR3 in amino acids: CASSQDRFGEQYF. The CDR3 DNA sequence: TGCGCCAGCAGCCAAGATCGCTTCGGCGAGCAGTACTTC.

V is TRBV29-1 and J is TRBJ2-5, with D tentatively TRBD1 (5 bases). The CDR3 loop spans 11 amino acids. CDR1 SQVTM and CDR2 ANQGSEA come from the germline V gene. V gave up 5 bases and J gave up 4 bases, with 8 bases separating them. CDR3: CSVPGSETQYF. CDR3 nucleotide sequence: TGCAGCGTTCCAGGGTCAGAGACCCAGTACTTC.

This clonotype was recorded once. The J gene is TRBJ2-7, the V gene TRBV11-3, with 9 positions matching TRBD2. This CDR3 spans 15 amino acids. Trimming cost V 6 bases and J 3 bases; bases outside gene matches: 9. The germline gives CDR1 SGHNT, CDR2 YENEEA. Written as DNA, the CDR3 is TGTGCCAGCAGTCCCACGTCTAGCGGGATCTACGAGCAGTACTTC. Its translation is CASSPTSSGIYEQYF.